Below, one T cell receptor beta chain is given with its context. The V gene lost 5 bases and the J gene lost 4 bases, with 10 bases spanning the gap. The CDR3 consists of 13 residues. In germline, CDR1 is SGHVS, CDR2 FNYEAQ. Though nominally healthy at sampling, donors likely had unrecorded immune exposures. PCR employed 60 Vbeta and 13 Jbeta primers. Profiled with immunoSEQ multiplex PCR; TCRdb holds only in-frame clones, not every one. The data show tens of thousands of clones, and the top ten clones hold roughly 4.7%. This sample is drawn from a study of cytomegalovirus exposure and HLA in healthy donors. Study at large: From about 179 million T cells, an earlier analysis saw approximately 110 million unique TCR beta sequences.

The sequencing sample was made of PBMCs. This sequence joins TRBV7-6 and TRBJ2-3; D remains ambiguous. The clonotype comes from a woman aged 40 to 50 in good health and CMV-seropositive. Here the CDR3 reads CASSPSVADTQYF. CDR3 nucleotides: TGTGCCAGCAGCCCCTCGGTAGCAGATACGCAGTATTTT.